This T cell receptor (beta chain) was captured in a study of OX40 agonist ivuxolimab in advanced cancers. Overall study: Every 2 weeks, patients got intravenous ivuxolimab at one of six dose levels (0.01-10 mg/kg). Study-level points and caveats: Normalized T-cell clonal expansion was also low in some nonresponders. Partial responders at 0.1-3.0 mg/kg showed near-lowest clonal expansion.

Sequencing used immunoSEQ multiplex PCR; TCRdb keeps in-frame clones, though not all of them. The sample carries about 83,000 clones, less than 85% recorded once. The CDR3 sequence is 13 residues long. Per germline, CDR1 SNHLY and CDR2 FYNNEI. V trimming: 7 bases; J trimming: 5 bases; junction bases outside the gene matches: 8. This clone was counted once. Its target is not known. Sampling of blood occurred at baseline, cycle 4 day 1, and cycle 7 day 1. Sequenced material: CD4+ or CD8+ T cells sorted from blood, taken in a trial of the OX40 agonist ivuxolimab. The TCR sequence derives from an adult with an advanced solid tumor such as melanoma, head and neck, liver or kidney cancer. The chain combines TRBV2 with TRBJ2-7; TRBD2 agrees at 7 bases. In DNA, the CDR3 is TGTGCCAGCAAGGGGACTAAAGTAGACGAGCAGTACTTC. Translating gives CASKGTKVDEQYF.